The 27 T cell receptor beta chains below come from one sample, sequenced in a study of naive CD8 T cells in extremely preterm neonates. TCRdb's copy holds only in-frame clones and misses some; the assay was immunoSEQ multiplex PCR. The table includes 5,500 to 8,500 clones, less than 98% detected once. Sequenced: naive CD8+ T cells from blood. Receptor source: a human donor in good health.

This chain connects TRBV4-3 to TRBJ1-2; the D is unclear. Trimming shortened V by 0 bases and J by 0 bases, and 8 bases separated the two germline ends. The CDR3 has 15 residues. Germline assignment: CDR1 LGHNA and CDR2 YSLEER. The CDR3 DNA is TGCGCCAGCAGCCAAGACAGGTTTTCTAACTATGGCTACACCTTC. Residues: CASSQDRFSNYGYTF.

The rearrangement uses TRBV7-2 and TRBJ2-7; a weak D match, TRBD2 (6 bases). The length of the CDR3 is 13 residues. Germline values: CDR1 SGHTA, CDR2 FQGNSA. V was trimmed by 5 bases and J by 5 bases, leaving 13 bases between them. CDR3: CASSPFGGHEQYF. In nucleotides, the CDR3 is TGTGCCAGCAGCCCCTTCGGAGGGCACGAGCAGTACTTC.

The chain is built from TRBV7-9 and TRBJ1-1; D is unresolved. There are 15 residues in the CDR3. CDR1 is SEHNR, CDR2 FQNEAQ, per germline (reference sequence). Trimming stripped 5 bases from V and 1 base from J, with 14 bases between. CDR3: CASSPSSPANTEAFF. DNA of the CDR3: TGTGCCAGCAGCCCTAGCAGCCCAGCGAACACTGAAGCTTTCTTT.

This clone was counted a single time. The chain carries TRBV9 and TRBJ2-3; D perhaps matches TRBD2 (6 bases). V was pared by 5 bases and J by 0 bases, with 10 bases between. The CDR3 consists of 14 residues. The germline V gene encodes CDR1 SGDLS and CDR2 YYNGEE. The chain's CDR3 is CASSKSGSTDTQYF. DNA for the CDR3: TGTGCCAGCAGTAAGAGCGGGAGCACAGATACGCAGTATTTT.

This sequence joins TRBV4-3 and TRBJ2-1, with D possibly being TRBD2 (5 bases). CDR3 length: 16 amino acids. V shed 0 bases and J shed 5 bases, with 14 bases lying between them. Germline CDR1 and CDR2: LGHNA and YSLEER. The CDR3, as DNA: TGCGCCAGCAGCCAAGATAGGAGCGGACGTAACAATGAGCAGTTCTTC. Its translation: CASSQDRSGRNNEQFF.

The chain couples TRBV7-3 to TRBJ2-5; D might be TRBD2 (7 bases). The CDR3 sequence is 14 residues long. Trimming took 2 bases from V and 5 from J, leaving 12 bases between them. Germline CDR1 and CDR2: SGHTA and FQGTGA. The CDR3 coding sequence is TGTGCCAGCAGCTTAGGGGGGGCGTCGGAGACCCAGTACTTC. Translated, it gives CASSLGGASETQYF.

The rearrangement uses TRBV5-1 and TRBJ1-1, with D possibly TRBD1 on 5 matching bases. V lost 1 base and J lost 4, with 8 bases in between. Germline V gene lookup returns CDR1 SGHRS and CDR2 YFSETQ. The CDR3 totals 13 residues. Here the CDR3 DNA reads TGCGCCAGCAGCTTGACAGGCGGCACTGAAGCTTTCTTT. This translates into CASSLTGGTEAFF.

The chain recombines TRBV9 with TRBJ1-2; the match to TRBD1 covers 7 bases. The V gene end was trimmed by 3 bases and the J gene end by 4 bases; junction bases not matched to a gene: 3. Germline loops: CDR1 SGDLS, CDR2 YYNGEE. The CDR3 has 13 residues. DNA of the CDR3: TGTGCCAGCAGCGCAGGGACAGCCTATGGCTACACCTTC. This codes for CASSAGTAYGYTF.

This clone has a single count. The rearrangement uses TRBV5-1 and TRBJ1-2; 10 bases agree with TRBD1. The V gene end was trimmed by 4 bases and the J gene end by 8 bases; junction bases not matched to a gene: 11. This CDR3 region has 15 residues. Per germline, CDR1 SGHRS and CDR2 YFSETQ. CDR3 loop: CASSLWDRGIEGYTF. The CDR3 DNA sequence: TGCGCCAGCAGCCTATGGGACAGGGGTATAGAAGGCTACACCTTC.

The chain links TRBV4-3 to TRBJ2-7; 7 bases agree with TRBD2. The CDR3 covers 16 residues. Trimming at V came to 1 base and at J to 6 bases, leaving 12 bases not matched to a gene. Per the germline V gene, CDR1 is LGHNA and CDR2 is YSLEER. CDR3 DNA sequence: TGCGCCAGCAGCCAAGCCCCCGGTGGGGGGGAGGTCGAGCAGTACTTC. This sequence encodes CASSQAPGGGEVEQYF.

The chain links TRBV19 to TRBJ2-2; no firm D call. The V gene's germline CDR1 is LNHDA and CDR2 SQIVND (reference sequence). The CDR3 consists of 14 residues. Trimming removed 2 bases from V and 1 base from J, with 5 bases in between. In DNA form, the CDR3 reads TGTGCCAGTAGTATATCGGTGAACACCGGGGAGCTGTTTTTT. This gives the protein CASSISVNTGELFF.

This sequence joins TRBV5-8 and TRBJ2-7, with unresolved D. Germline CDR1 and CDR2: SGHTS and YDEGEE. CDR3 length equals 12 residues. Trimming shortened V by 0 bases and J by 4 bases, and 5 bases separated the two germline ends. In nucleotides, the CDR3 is TGTGCCAGCAGCTTGGACGGGTACGAGCAGTACTTC. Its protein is CASSLDGYEQYF. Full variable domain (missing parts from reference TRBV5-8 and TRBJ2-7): EAGVTQSPTHLIKTRGQQATLRCSPISGHTSVYWYQQALGLGLQFLLWYDEGEERNRGNFPPRFSGRQFPNYSSELNVNALELEDSALYLCASSLDGYEQYFGPGTRLTVT.

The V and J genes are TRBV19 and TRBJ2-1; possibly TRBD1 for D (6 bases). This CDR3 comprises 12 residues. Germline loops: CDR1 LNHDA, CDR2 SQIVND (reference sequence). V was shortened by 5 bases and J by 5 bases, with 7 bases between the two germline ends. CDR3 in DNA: TGTGCCAGTAGTCACAGGGACAATGAGCAGTTCTTC. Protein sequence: CASSHRDNEQFF. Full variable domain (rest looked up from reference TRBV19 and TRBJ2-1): DGGITQSPKYLFRKEGQNVTLSCEQNLNHDAMYWYRQDPGQGLRLIYYSQIVNDFQKGDIAEGYSVSREKKESFPLTVTSAQKNPTAFYLCASSHRDNEQFFGPGTRLTVL.

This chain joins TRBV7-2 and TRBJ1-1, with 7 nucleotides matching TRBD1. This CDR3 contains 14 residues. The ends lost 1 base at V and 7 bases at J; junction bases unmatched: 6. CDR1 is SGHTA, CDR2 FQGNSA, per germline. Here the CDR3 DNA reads TGTGCCAGCAGCTTAGGACAGGGTGGCATTGAAGCTTTCTTT. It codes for CASSLGQGGIEAFF.

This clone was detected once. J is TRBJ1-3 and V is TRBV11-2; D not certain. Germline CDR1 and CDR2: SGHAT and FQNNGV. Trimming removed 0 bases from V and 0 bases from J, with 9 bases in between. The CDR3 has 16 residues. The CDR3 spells CASSLDARSSGNTIYF. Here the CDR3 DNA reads TGTGCCAGCAGCTTAGATGCCAGATCCTCTGGAAACACCATATATTTT.

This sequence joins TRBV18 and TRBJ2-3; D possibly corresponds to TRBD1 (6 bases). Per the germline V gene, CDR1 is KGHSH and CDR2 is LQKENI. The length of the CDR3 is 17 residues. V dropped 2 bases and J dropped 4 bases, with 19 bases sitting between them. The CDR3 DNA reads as TGTGCCAGCTCACCAAGGGGGTCGGGCGTACTAGCAGATACGCAGTATTTT. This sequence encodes CASSPRGSGVLADTQYF.

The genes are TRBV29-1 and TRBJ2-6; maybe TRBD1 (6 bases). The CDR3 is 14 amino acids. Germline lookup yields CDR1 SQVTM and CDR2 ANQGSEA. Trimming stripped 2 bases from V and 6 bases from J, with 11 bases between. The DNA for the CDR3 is TGCAGCGTTGAAAGAGACAGGCAGGCCAACGTCCTGACTTTC. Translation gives CSVERDRQANVLTF.

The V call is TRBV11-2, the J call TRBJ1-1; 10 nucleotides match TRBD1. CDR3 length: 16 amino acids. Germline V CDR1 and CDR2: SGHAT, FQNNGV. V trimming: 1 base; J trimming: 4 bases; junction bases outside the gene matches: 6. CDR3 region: CASSLALTGGGTEAFF. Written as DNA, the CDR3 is TGTGCCAGCAGCTTAGCTCTGACAGGGGGCGGCACTGAAGCTTTCTTT.

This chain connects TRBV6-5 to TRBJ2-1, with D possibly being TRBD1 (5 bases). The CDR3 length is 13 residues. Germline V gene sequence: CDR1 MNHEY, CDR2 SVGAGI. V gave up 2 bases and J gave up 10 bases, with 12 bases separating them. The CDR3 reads CASSYGRAGEQFF. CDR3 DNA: TGTGCCAGCAGTTACGGCAGGGCCGGGGAGCAGTTCTTC.

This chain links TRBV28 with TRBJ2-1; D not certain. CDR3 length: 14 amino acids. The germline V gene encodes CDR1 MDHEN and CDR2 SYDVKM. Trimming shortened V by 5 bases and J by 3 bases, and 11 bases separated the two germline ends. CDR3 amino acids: CASSPETSYNEQFF. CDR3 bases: TGTGCCAGCAGTCCAGAGACAAGCTACAATGAGCAGTTCTTC.

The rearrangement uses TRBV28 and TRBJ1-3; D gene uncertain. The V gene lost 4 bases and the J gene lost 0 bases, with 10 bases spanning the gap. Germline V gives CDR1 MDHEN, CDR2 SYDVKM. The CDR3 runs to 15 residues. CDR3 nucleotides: TGTGCCAGCAGTTATGTCGCGTACTCTGGAAACACCATATATTTT. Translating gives CASSYVAYSGNTIYF.

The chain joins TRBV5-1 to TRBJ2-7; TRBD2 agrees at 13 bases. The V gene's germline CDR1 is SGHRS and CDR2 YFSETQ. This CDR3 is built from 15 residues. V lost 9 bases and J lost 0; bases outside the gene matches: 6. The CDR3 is CATTWTSGGSYEQYF. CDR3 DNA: TGCGCCACCACTTGGACTAGCGGGGGCTCCTACGAGCAGTACTTC.

This CDR3 reads CASSASLAGGYNEQFF. In DNA, the CDR3 is TGTGCCAGCAGCGCCTCACTAGCGGGGGGATACAATGAGCAGTTCTTC. V usage is TRBV9 and J usage is TRBJ2-1; TRBD2 matches 12 bases. The V segment lost 3 bases and the J segment 4 bases; nucleotides outside the gene matches: 5. This CDR3 spans 16 amino acids. Germline values: CDR1 SGDLS, CDR2 YYNGEE. The whole variable domain, filled in from reference TRBV9 and TRBJ2-1, reads DSGVTQTPKHLITATGQRVTLRCSPRSGDLSVYWYQQSLDQGLQFLIQYYNGEERAKGNILERFSAQQFPDLHSELNLSSLELGDSALYFCASSASLAGGYNEQFFGPGTRLTVL.

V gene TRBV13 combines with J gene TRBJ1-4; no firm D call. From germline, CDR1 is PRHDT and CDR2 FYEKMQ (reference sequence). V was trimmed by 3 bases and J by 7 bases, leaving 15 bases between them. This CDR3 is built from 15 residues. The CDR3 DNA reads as TGTGCCAGCAGCTTGCGTCGGCGGGGAAGTGAAAAACTGTTTTTT. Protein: CASSLRRRGSEKLFF.

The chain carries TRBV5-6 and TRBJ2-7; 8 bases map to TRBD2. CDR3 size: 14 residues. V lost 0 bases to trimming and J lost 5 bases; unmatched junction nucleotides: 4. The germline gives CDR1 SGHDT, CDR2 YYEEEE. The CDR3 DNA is TGTGCCAGCAGCTTGGCGGGGGGGCCCAACGAGCAGTACTTC. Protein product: CASSLAGGPNEQYF.

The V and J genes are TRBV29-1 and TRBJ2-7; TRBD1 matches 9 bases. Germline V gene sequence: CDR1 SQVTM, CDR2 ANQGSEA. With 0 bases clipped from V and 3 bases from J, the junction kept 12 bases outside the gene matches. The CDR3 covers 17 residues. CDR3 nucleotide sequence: TGCAGCGTTGAAGATGGTCTCCTGGGACAGGGAGGCTACGAGCAGTACTTC. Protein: CSVEDGLLGQGGYEQYF.

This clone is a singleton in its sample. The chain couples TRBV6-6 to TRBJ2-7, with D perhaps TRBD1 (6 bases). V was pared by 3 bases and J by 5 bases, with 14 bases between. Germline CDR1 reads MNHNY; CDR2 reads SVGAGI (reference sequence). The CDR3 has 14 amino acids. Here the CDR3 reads CASSYSPTGNEQYF. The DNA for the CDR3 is TGTGCCAGCAGTTATTCACCGACAGGTAACGAGCAGTACTTC.